This TCR beta chain derives from a study of blood T cell repertoires in COVID-19. Recruits, aged roughly 18 to 89 years, lived in 24 US areas. The V gene lost 3 bases and the J gene lost 6 bases, with 11 bases spanning the gap. This CDR3 spans 13 amino acids. Germline values: CDR1 MGHDK, CDR2 SYGVNS. Libraries were prepared by immunoSEQ multiplex PCR; TCRdb keeps only in-frame clonotypes and omits some of them. The data contain roughly 180,000 clones, about 85% of them singletons. The rearrangement joins TRBV25-1 to TRBJ1-2; D might be TRBD1 (6 bases). Sample: PBMCs or T cells enriched from blood (not recorded which). The receptor's source is a woman in her forties with acute COVID-19. This CDR3 is CASSDRGRNGYTF. The CDR3 coding sequence is TGTGCCAGCAGTGACAGGGGAAGAAATGGCTACACCTTC.